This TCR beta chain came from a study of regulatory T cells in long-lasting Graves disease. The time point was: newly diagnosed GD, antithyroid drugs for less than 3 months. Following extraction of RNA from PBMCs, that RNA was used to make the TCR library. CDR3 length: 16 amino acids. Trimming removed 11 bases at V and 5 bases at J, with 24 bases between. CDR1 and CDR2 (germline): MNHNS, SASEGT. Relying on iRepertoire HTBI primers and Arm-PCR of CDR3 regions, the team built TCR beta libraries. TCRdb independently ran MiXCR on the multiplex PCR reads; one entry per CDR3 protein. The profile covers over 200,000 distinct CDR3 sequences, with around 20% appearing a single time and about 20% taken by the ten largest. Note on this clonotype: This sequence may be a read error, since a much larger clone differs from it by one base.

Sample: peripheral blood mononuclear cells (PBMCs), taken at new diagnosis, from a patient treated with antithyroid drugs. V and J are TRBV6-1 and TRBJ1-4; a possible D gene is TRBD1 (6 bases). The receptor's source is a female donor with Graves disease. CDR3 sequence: CAGSSDSLGQNEKLFF. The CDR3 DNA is TGTGCCGGCTCCTCGGACAGCCTAGGCCAGAATGAAAAACTGTTTTTT.